The source of this T cell receptor (beta chain) is a study of T-cell reconstitution after alpha-beta-depleted transplantation in children. This clonotype was seen a single time. Unique molecular identifiers were built into the TCRbeta library. TCRdb passed the PCR reads through MiXCR, listing each CDR3 protein once. The data hold about 270,000 distinct CDR3 sequences, with more than 8% observed a single time. The V gene lost 6 bases and the J gene lost 4 bases, with 19 bases spanning the gap. Germline V gene lookup returns CDR1 MNHNS and CDR2 SASEGT. The CDR3 covers 16 residues. The V call is TRBV6-1, the J call TRBJ1-3; D is possibly TRBD1 (5 bases). The TCR comes from a human donor who donated a stem cell graft to a child with SCID. The source material was PBMCs from the stem cell graft donor, sampled from the stem cell graft. CDR3 in amino acids: CASRTTDGWGGNTIYF. The DNA of the CDR3 is TGTGCCAGCAGGACTACAGATGGCTGGGGCGGAAACACCATATATTTT.